Listed below are T cell receptor beta chains from one sample, sequenced in a study of cytomegalovirus exposure and HLA in healthy donors. TCRdb's copy holds only in-frame clones and misses some; the assay was immunoSEQ multiplex PCR. This sample's table reports 90,000 to 100,000 clones. Input material: PBMCs. The receptors shown here come from a woman in her thirties in good health and CMV-seronegative. The CDR3 runs from the conserved cysteine through the conserved F or W. Each record gives: V gene, J gene, D gene, CDR3 protein, CDR3 DNA. A D gene is named only where the DNA matches it firmly.

V gene: TRBV6-6
J gene: TRBJ1-1
D gene: -
CDR3 protein: CASSPLAAEAFF
CDR3 DNA: TGTGCCAGCAGTCCTTTGGCAGCTGAAGCTTTCTTT

V gene: TRBV10-2
J gene: TRBJ2-3
D gene: -
CDR3 protein: CASRVSASSTDTQYF
CDR3 DNA: TGCGCCAGCAGGGTCAGCGCCTCTAGCACAGATACGCAGTATTTT

V gene: TRBV11-2
J gene: TRBJ2-7
D gene: -
CDR3 protein: CASSSGHFSYEQYF
CDR3 DNA: TGTGCCAGCAGCTCGGGACATTTCTCCTACGAGCAGTACTTC

V gene: TRBV28
J gene: TRBJ2-2
D gene: TRBD2
CDR3 protein: CASTSGRAGGGELFF
CDR3 DNA: TGTGCCTCGACTAGCGGGAGGGCCGGGGGCGGGGAGCTGTTTTTT

V gene: TRBV19
J gene: TRBJ2-1
D gene: -
CDR3 protein: CATKTDYMLESYNEQFF
CDR3 DNA: TGTGCCACCAAGACCGACTACATGCTCGAGTCCTACAATGAGCAGTTCTTC

V gene: TRBV28
J gene: TRBJ2-3
D gene: -
CDR3 protein: CASSRGMSGSTDTQYF
CDR3 DNA: TGTGCCAGCAGCCGGGGTATGAGCGGGAGCACAGATACGCAGTATTTT

V gene: TRBV9
J gene: TRBJ2-5
D gene: -
CDR3 protein: CASSVIGGQETQYF
CDR3 DNA: TGTGCCAGCAGCGTAATTGGCGGGCAAGAGACCCAGTACTTC

V gene: TRBV15
J gene: TRBJ1-5
D gene: TRBD1
CDR3 protein: CATSRVPDRGRRPQHF
CDR3 DNA: TGTGCCACCAGCAGAGTCCCCGACAGGGGACGACGGCCCCAGCATTTT

V gene: TRBV11-3
J gene: TRBJ1-1
D gene: -
CDR3 protein: CASSFRGGSEAFF
CDR3 DNA: TGTGCCAGCAGCTTCCGCGGGGGGTCTGAAGCTTTCTTT

V gene: TRBV7-6
J gene: TRBJ2-7
D gene: TRBD1
CDR3 protein: CASSPIAGQGYEQYF
CDR3 DNA: TGTGCCAGCAGCCCCATCGCCGGACAGGGATACGAGCAGTACTTC

V gene: TRBV6-5
J gene: TRBJ2-4
D gene: TRBD2
CDR3 protein: CASSTSGGRKNIQYF
CDR3 DNA: TGTGCCAGCAGTACTAGCGGAGGGCGAAAAAACATTCAGTACTTC